Listed below are T cell receptor beta chains from one sample, sequenced in a study of T cells in Graves' hyperthyroidism and ophthalmopathy. TCRdb reprocessed the multiplex PCR reads with MiXCR, giving one entry per CDR3 protein. Altogether 310,000 or so distinct CDR3 sequences are present, about a sixth being singletons, with the ten largest covering approximately 60%. The sequencing input was blood. The source is a woman aged 55-69 years with Graves' ophthalmopathy. CDR3s include the opening cysteine and the closing phenylalanine or tryptophan. D genes are given only for firm matches. Clone size, where shown, is once, few, many, or a class for clones that have expanded.

d_call	j_call	v_call	clone_size	cdr3_aa	cdr3_nt
TRBD2	TRBJ2-1	TRBV20-1	many	CSASPLAGGVYEQFF	TGCAGTGCTAGCCCTCTAGCGGGAGGGGTCTATGAGCAGTTCTTC
TRBD2	TRBJ2-2	TRBV14	few	CASSKAGRRTGELFF	TGTGCCAGCAGCAAAGCGGGGCGTCGCACCGGGGAGCTGTTTTTT
-	TRBJ2-7	TRBV27	many	CASSLDILTYEQYF	TGTGCCAGCAGTTTAGACATTTTGACCTACGAGCAGTACTTC
-	TRBJ1-5	TRBV12-3/TRBV12-4	many	CASSLDRINQPQHF	TGTGCCAGCAGTCTGGACAGAATCAATCAGCCCCAGCATTTT
TRBD1	TRBJ1-5	TRBV20-1	many	CSARDDRGGQPQHF	TGCAGTGCTAGAGACGACAGGGGTGGACAGCCCCAGCATTTT
TRBD1	TRBJ1-1	TRBV11-3	many	CASSSDRGRGTEAFF	TGTGCCAGCAGCTCAGACAGGGGGCGAGGAACTGAAGCTTTCTTT
TRBD2	TRBJ2-7	TRBV20-1	-	CSAVSSGHYEQYF	TGCAGTGCTGTTTCTAGCGGTCACTACGAGCAGTACTTC
-	TRBJ1-2	TRBV20-1	many	CSASNLGGADYGYTF	TGCAGTGCTTCCAACTTGGGGGGGGCGGACTATGGCTACACCTTC
-	TRBJ2-7	TRBV20-1	few	CSARGDWRTSSYEQYF	TGCAGTGCTAGAGGAGACTGGCGGACCAGCTCCTACGAGCAGTACTTC
-	TRBJ1-1	TRBV28	many	CASPSHTEAFF	TGTGCCAGCCCCTCGCACACTGAAGCTTTCTTT
TRBD2	TRBJ2-1	TRBV20-1	many	CSASSSGRQSSYNEQFF	TGCAGTGCTAGTTCTAGCGGGAGGCAAAGCTCCTACAATGAGCAGTTCTTC
-	TRBJ2-3	TRBV30	few	CAWSRRTVELSTDTQYF	TGTGCCTGGAGCCGTAGGACAGTGGAACTTAGCACAGATACGCAGTATTTT
TRBD1	TRBJ1-1	TRBV9	-	CASSAGVGRGLTEAFF	TGTGCCAGCAGCGCGGGGGTGGGCAGGGGGCTTACTGAAGCTTTCTTT
-	TRBJ1-5	TRBV7-9	many	CASSPTGVSILPQHF	TGTGCCAGCAGCCCCACGGGCGTGTCTATCTTGCCCCAGCATTTT
TRBD2	TRBJ2-1	TRBV20-1	-	CSARDPGGPGLVGQFF	TGCAGTGCTAGAGATCCGGGAGGGCCGGGGCTGGTAGGGCAGTTCTTC
TRBD2	TRBJ2-7	TRBV20-1	many	CSAKVSGGTYEQYF	TGCAGTGCTAAAGTCTCCGGGGGGACCTACGAGCAGTACTTC
-	TRBJ1-2	TRBV28	many	CASGSWSARNGYTF	TGTGCCAGCGGTTCTTGGTCGGCGAGAAATGGCTACACCTTC
TRBD2	TRBJ2-7	TRBV29-1	-	CSVPKGVLAGKSSYEQYF	TGCAGCGTCCCGAAAGGGGTACTAGCGGGCAAGAGCTCCTACGAGCAGTACTTC
TRBD2	TRBJ2-2	TRBV27	few	CASSLYAAGGSTGELFF	TGTGCCAGCAGTTTATATGCCGCGGGAGGATCAACCGGGGAGCTGTTTTTT
-	TRBJ1-5	TRBV19	-	CASKVGSLSNQPQHF	TGTGCCAGTAAGGTGGGCAGCTTAAGCAATCAGCCCCAGCATTTT
-	TRBJ2-2	TRBV19	-	CASSIYFTANTGELFF	TGTGCCAGTAGTATTTACTTTACAGCGAACACCGGGGAGCTGTTTTTT
-	TRBJ1-1	TRBV6-1	many	CASSYQIRETTEAFF	TGTGCCAGCAGTTACCAAATTCGAGAGACCACTGAAGCTTTCTTT
-	TRBJ2-5	TRBV10-3	-	CAISEAGGQETQYF	TGTGCCATCAGTGAGGCTGGGGGCCAAGAGACCCAGTACTTC
-	TRBJ2-5	TRBV11-1	-	CASSFGSGAVETQYF	TGTGCCAGCAGCTTCGGGTCGGGGGCGGTGGAGACCCAGTACTTC
-	TRBJ2-6	TRBV5-1	many	CASSPSSSGANVLTF	TGCGCCAGCAGCCCTAGTAGCTCTGGGGCCAACGTCCTGACTTTC
-	TRBJ1-5	TRBV7-2	few	CASSPIDRYGQPQHF	TGTGCCAGCAGCCCTATAGACAGGTATGGTCAGCCCCAGCATTTT
-	TRBJ1-5	TRBV20-1	many	CSARDRGRVQGSNQPQHF	TGCAGTGCTAGAGATAGGGGGAGGGTTCAGGGTAGCAATCAGCCCCAGCATTTT
-	TRBJ2-7	TRBV7-2	many	CASSLARGSYEQYF	TGTGCCAGCAGCTTAGCGCGAGGGTCCTACGAGCAGTACTTC
TRBD2	TRBJ2-7	TRBV20-1	many	CSAQTGTSASYEQYF	TGCAGTGCGCAAACCGGGACTAGCGCCTCCTACGAGCAGTACTTC
-	TRBJ2-3	TRBV7-2	many	CASSLGPRGYTDTQYF	TGTGCCAGCAGCTTAGGCCCCCGCGGCTACACAGATACGCAGTATTTT
-	TRBJ2-7	TRBV4-1	-	CASSALGFEQYF	TGCGCCAGCAGCGCCTTAGGGTTCGAGCAGTACTTC
TRBD1	TRBJ1-6	TRBV7-2	many	CASSPGTARSPLHF	TGTGCCAGCAGCCCCGGGACAGCCCGGTCACCCCTCCACTTT
-	TRBJ1-5	TRBV6-1	few	CAHTTGYNQPQHF	TGTGCCCACACTACAGGGTACAATCAGCCCCAGCATTTT
-	TRBJ1-1	TRBV6-1	few	CASRTGLGEAFF	TGTGCCAGCAGAACAGGGCTCGGTGAAGCTTTCTTT
-	TRBJ1-4	TRBV19	few	CASRSEAGKNEKLFF	TGTGCCAGTAGGTCCGAGGCAGGTAAAAATGAAAAACTGTTTTTT
-	TRBJ2-4	TRBV3-2	few	CASSQDAGVGIQYF	TGTGCCAGCAGCCAAGATGCGGGGGTCGGCATTCAGTACTTC
-	TRBJ1-3	TRBV27	many	CASSLFTPFEAYSGNTIYF	TGTGCCAGCAGTTTGTTTACCCCCTTTGAGGCTTACTCTGGAAACACCATATATTTT
-	TRBJ1-3	TRBV7-2	few	CASSPSQGPGNTIYF	TGTGCCAGCAGTCCATCCCAGGGGCCTGGAAACACCATATATTTT
-	TRBJ1-2	TRBV2	many	CASSERLLNYGYTF	TGTGCCAGCAGTGAAAGGTTACTTAACTATGGCTACACCTTC
-	TRBJ1-6	TRBV11-2	few	CASSFSPSYNSPLHF	TGTGCCAGCAGTTTCAGTCCCTCCTATAATTCACCCCTCCACTTT
TRBD1	TRBJ1-2	TRBV19	-	CASSPRDRGVSNYGYTF	TGTGCCAGTAGTCCCCGGGACAGGGGGGTTTCTAACTATGGCTACACCTTC
-	TRBJ2-6	TRBV10-2	few	CASRPIFSGANVLTF	TGCGCCAGCAGGCCCATTTTCTCTGGGGCCAACGTCCTGACTTTC
-	TRBJ2-7	TRBV6-2/TRBV6-3	many	CASGIGEQYF	TGTGCCAGCGGGATTGGGGAGCAGTACTTC
-	TRBJ1-6	TRBV14	-	CASSLGTAYSPLHF	TGTGCCAGCAGCCTCGGGACGGCATATTCACCCCTCCACTTT
-	TRBJ1-3	TRBV6-6	-	CASSYSPGNTIYF	TGTGCCAGCAGTTACTCTCCTGGAAACACCATATATTTT
-	TRBJ2-7	TRBV9	-	CASSPVSTSYEQYF	TGTGCCAGCAGCCCAGTCAGCACGTCCTACGAGCAGTACTTC
-	TRBJ1-5	TRBV10-3	-	CAISERGGREQPQHF	TGTGCCATCAGTGAACGGGGGGGACGTGAGCAGCCCCAGCATTTT
TRBD1	TRBJ2-2	TRBV18	few	CASSKGQGFTGELFF	TGTGCCAGCTCAAAGGGACAGGGATTCACCGGGGAGCTGTTTTTT
-	TRBJ1-4	TRBV7-6	-	CASSLLRGVNEKLFF	TGTGCCAGCAGCTTATTGCGGGGGGTAAATGAAAAACTGTTTTTT
TRBD1	TRBJ2-3	TRBV7-2	-	CASSFHGQGGTDTQYF	TGTGCCAGCAGCTTTCACGGACAGGGCGGCACAGATACGCAGTATTTT
TRBD1	TRBJ1-6	TRBV7-8	many	CASSTRQGVRSPLHF	TGTGCCAGCAGCACCCGACAGGGGGTTAGGTCACCCCTCCACTTT
-	TRBJ1-2	TRBV20-1	many	CSARDLGRNYGYTF	TGCAGTGCTAGAGATCTAGGCAGGAACTATGGCTACACCTTC
-	TRBJ2-7	TRBV6-2/TRBV6-3	-	CASSYGAGETYEQYF	TGTGCCAGCAGTTACGGGGCAGGGGAGACCTACGAGCAGTACTTC